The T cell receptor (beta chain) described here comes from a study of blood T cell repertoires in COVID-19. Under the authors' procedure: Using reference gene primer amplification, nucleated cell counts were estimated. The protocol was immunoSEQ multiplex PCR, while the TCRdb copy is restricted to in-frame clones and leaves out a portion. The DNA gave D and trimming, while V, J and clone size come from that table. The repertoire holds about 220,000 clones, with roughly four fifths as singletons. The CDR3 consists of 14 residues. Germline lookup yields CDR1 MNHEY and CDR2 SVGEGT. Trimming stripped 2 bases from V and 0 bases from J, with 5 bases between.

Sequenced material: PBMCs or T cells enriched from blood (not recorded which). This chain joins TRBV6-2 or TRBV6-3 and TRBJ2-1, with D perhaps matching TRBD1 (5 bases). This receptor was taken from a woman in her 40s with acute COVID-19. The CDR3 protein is CASSYDSSYNEQFF. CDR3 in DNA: TGTGCCAGCAGTTACGACAGCTCCTACAATGAGCAGTTCTTC.